This passage covers 26 T cell receptor beta chains from one sample sequenced in a study of control samples from healthy donors and cancer patients (dated by TCRdb to about 2020). Library creation used the immunoSEQ multiplex PCR assay. Entries here come from immuneACCESS through TCRdb and include only in-frame sequences with V and J called. Some clones fail to appear in such tables; in the studies checked, an unresolved V gene covers under half of the shortfall, and the cause of the remainder is unknown. Present in this sample are around 250,000 clones, roughly four fifths of which were seen just once. The ten largest make up about an eighth of the sample. The specimen sequenced was PBMCs. These receptors were obtained from a woman aged 55-70 years with lung cancer.

The chain carries TRBV3-1 (or the pseudogene TRBV3-2) and TRBJ2-7; 9 positions match TRBD1. Germline-derived CDR1 and CDR2 are LGHDT and YNNKEL (reference sequence). Trimming cost V 5 bases and J 0 bases; bases outside gene matches: 20. The CDR3 consists of 20 residues. CDR3 in DNA: TGTGCCAGCAGCTATTCGACCGGGACAGGGTCTCGTGGGAGCTCCTACGAGCAGTACTTC. Its translation is CASSYSTGTGSRGSSYEQYF.

This clone was counted a few times. The CDR3 coding sequence is TGTGCCAGCAACCATGGACGGTCTAGCACAGATACGCAGTATTTT. This translates into CASNHGRSSTDTQYF. The chain has TRBV7-6 and TRBJ2-3, with D unclear. The CDR3 spans 15 residues. Trimming cost V 7 bases and J 0 bases, with 14 bases left between them. From germline, CDR1 is SGHVS and CDR2 FNYEAQ.

The chain joins TRBV7-2 to TRBJ2-7; D may be TRBD1 or TRBD2 (5 bases each). The V gene lost 2 bases and the J gene lost 4 bases, with 18 bases spanning the gap. CDR1 and CDR2 (germline): SGHTA, FQGNSA. The CDR3 totals 16 residues. The CDR3 loop reads CASSLSTTGAPYEQYF. The CDR3 coding sequence is TGTGCCAGCAGCTTATCTACTACCGGGGCCCCGTACGAGCAGTACTTC.

The chain uses TRBV3-1 (or the pseudogene TRBV3-2) and TRBJ2-7; 7 bases fit TRBD2. Germline CDR1 is LGHDT and CDR2 is YNNKEL (reference sequence). The CDR3 is made up of 14 amino acids. The ends lost 3 bases at V and 3 bases at J; junction bases unmatched: 5. Here the CDR3 DNA reads TGTGCCAGCAGCCAGGGGGGGGGTAACTACGAGCAGTACTTC. It yields the protein CASSQGGGNYEQYF.

The chain employs TRBV9 and TRBJ2-6; 8 positions match TRBD2. After removal of 3 bases from V and 0 bases from J, the junction contained 11 bases not matched to a gene. The CDR3 sequence is 19 residues long. From germline, CDR1 is SGDLS and CDR2 YYNGEE. For the CDR3, the DNA is TGTGCCAGCAGCGGCCGTACTAGCGGATCCAGCTCTGGGGCCAACGTCCTGACTTTC. Protein product: CASSGRTSGSSSGANVLTF.

This clone was counted at least ten times. Sequence at one end of the junction differs from germline and may be a read error. The chain combines TRBV3-1 (or the pseudogene TRBV3-2) with TRBJ2-7; possibly TRBD1 or TRBD2 for D (5 bases each). Germline lookup yields CDR1 LGHDT and CDR2 YNNKEL (reference sequence). CDR3 length equals 12 residues. CDR3 in DNA: TGTGCCAGCAGCCAAGAGCGGGCAGGGTTTCACTTC. Its translation is CASSQERAGFHF.

The DNA for the CDR3 is TGTGCCAGCAGGCCCGAATTTTACGAGCAGTACTTC. As protein: CASRPEFYEQYF. The chain uses TRBV2 and TRBJ2-7; D remains ambiguous. V lost 6 bases and J lost 4, with 10 bases in between. The germline V gene has CDR1 SNHLY and CDR2 FYNNEI. The CDR3 extends over 12 amino acids.

This clone has a single count. This chain connects TRBV5-1 to TRBJ1-5, with D perhaps TRBD1 (6 bases). The CDR3 covers 14 residues. CDR1 is SGHRS and CDR2 is YFSETQ in the germline V gene. V dropped 4 bases and J dropped 5 bases, with 13 bases sitting between them. CDR3: CASSLGAGDQPQHF. CDR3 DNA sequence: TGCGCCAGCAGCCTGGGGGCAGGGGATCAGCCCCAGCATTTT. Variable domain in full (rest from reference TRBV5-1 and TRBJ1-5): KAGVTQTPRYLIKTRGQQVTLSCSPISGHRSVSWYQQTPGQGLQFLFEYFSETQRNKGNFPGRFSGRQFSNSRSEMNVSTLELGDSALYLCASSLGAGDQPQHFGDGTRLSIL.

CDR3 protein: CASSKRGHPYGYTF. The CDR3, as DNA: TGTGCCAGCAGCAAAAGGGGACACCCGTATGGCTACACCTTC. V and J are TRBV21-1 and TRBJ1-2; the D call in the table, TRBD1, was not verified against the DNA. TRBV21-1 is noted as a pseudogene. The CDR3 has 14 amino acids.

The gene calls are TRBV21-1 and TRBJ1-1; the table's TRBD1 call for D was not verified on the DNA. TRBV21-1 is flagged as a pseudogene. This CDR3 is built from 15 residues. The CDR3: CASSKDRRLNTEAFF. DNA for the CDR3: TGTGCCAGCAGCAAAGACAGGCGGTTGAACACTGAAGCTTTCTTT.

J is TRBJ1-2 and V is TRBV12-3 or TRBV12-4; tentatively, D is TRBD1 (5 bases). The V and J ends lost 6 bases and 7 bases respectively, with 15 bases between them. The CDR3 consists of 13 residues. The DNA for the CDR3 is TGTGCCAGCAGCCTTGGGGCAGATGCTGGCTACACCTTC. This sequence encodes CASSLGADAGYTF.

This chain joins TRBV5-4 and TRBJ1-1; 8 nucleotides line up with TRBD1. This CDR3 contains 13 residues. The V gene's germline CDR1 is SGHNT and CDR2 YYREEE (reference sequence). The V and J ends lost 0 bases and 6 bases, in that order; junction bases with no gene match: 1. The CDR3 nucleotides are TGTGCCAGCAGCTTGGAACAGGGGGCTGAAGCTTTCTTT. It encodes CASSLEQGAEAFF. The entire variable domain, with the rest obtained from reference TRBV5-4 and TRBJ1-1, is as follows: ETGVTQSPTHLIKTRGQQVTLRCSSQSGHNTVSWYQQALGQGPQFIFQYYREEENGRGNFPPRFSGLQFPNYSSELNVNALELDDSALYLCASSLEQGAEAFFGQGTRLTVV.

The chain uses TRBV6-1 and TRBJ1-6, with 7 bases aligning to TRBD1. The CDR3 consists of 15 residues. J gave up 10 bases and V 2 bases, and 8 bases lay outside the gene matches. Per germline, CDR1 MNHNS and CDR2 SASEGT. Here the CDR3 reads CASSEFSGGQSPLHF. CDR3 DNA sequence: TGTGCCAGCAGTGAATTTTCAGGGGGACAGTCACCCCTCCACTTT.

The chain links TRBV15 to TRBJ1-1; a weak D match, TRBD1 (6 bases). Germline lookup yields CDR1 LNHNV and CDR2 YYDKDF (reference sequence). This CDR3 region has 13 residues. V shed 3 bases and J shed 5 bases, with 10 bases lying between them. This CDR3 is CATSSGQGTEAFF. CDR3 in DNA: TGTGCCACCAGCAGCGGGCAGGGGACTGAAGCTTTCTTT.

The J gene is TRBJ2-1, the V gene TRBV12-3 or TRBV12-4, with TRBD2 identical over 12 bases. The CDR3 contains 13 residues. The J segment lost 9 bases and the V segment lost 6 bases, leaving 3 bases of the junction unmatched. CDR3 in DNA: TGTGCCAGCAGGGGACTAGCGGGTTTTGAGCAGTTCTTC. Protein sequence: CASRGLAGFEQFF.

V and J are TRBV3-1 (or the pseudogene TRBV3-2) and TRBJ1-3, with D perhaps matching TRBD1 (5 bases). This CDR3 region has 14 residues. The germline V gene has CDR1 LGHDT and CDR2 YNNKEL (reference sequence). V lost 1 base and J lost 3, with 7 bases in between. The CDR3 nucleotides read TGTGCCAGCAGCCAAGGGACACGTGGAAACACCATATATTTT. This translates into CASSQGTRGNTIYF.

J is TRBJ2-3 and V is TRBV29-1; 12 bases line up with TRBD2. The germline V gene encodes CDR1 SQVTM and CDR2 ANQGSEA. V lost 6 bases, J lost 7 bases, and 5 bases stayed unmatched. This CDR3 has 13 amino acids. The CDR3 loop reads CSVSSGGAYTQYF. Written as DNA, the CDR3 is TGCAGCGTCTCTAGCGGGGGGGCCTATACGCAGTATTTT.

The chain couples TRBV11-3 to TRBJ2-1; D call uncertain. Germline V gene sequence: CDR1 SGHNT, CDR2 YENEEA. This CDR3 spans 14 amino acids. The ends were cut back, 1 base at V and 4 bases at J, with 8 bases in the middle. The CDR3 region has the DNA TGTGCCAGCAGCTTAGGGCTGGGTTACAATGAGCAGTTCTTC. It translates to CASSLGLGYNEQFF.

CDR3 nucleotide sequence: TGTGCCAGCAGCCTCGACAGGCGTAACTATGGCTACACCTTC. It specifies CASSLDRRNYGYTF. V gene TRBV6-5 combines with J gene TRBJ1-2; possible D gene TRBD1, 6 bases. This CDR3 is 14 amino acids long. The germline V gene has CDR1 MNHEY and CDR2 SVGAGI. V shed 6 bases and J shed 1 base, with 12 bases lying between them.

This clone was seen ten or more times. The chain carries TRBV16 and TRBJ1-2, with D perhaps matching TRBD1 (6 bases). Looked up from germline, CDR1 is KGHSY and CDR2 is FQNENV. The CDR3 extends over 14 amino acids. V shed 0 bases and J shed 8 bases, with 13 bases lying between them. Written as DNA, the CDR3 is TGTGCCAGCAGCCAATCCAGGGGAGTAAGCGGCTACACCTTC. It is translated as CASSQSRGVSGYTF.

The J gene is TRBJ2-7, the V gene TRBV7-2; D remains unclear. The CDR3 contains 14 residues. Germline V gene data show CDR1 as SGHTA and CDR2 as FQGNSA. V was trimmed by 1 base and J by 9 bases, leaving 16 bases between them. The CDR3 reads CASSLDRALLGQYF. The CDR3 DNA reads as TGTGCCAGCAGCTTAGATCGAGCCCTGCTCGGGCAGTACTTC.

The rearrangement links TRBV19 to TRBJ2-3; D might be TRBD1 or TRBD2, each matching 5 bases. The CDR3 covers 15 residues. Trimming left V 1 base short and J 1 base short, with 9 bases between. Germline CDR1 reads LNHDA; CDR2 reads SQIVND (reference sequence). The CDR3: CASSIVGVGTDTQYF. For the CDR3, the DNA is TGTGCCAGTAGTATAGTGGGGGTTGGCACAGATACGCAGTATTTT. The variable domain in full, with the rest retrieved from reference TRBV19 and TRBJ2-3, is DGGITQSPKYLFRKEGQNVTLSCEQNLNHDAMYWYRQDPGQGLRLIYYSQIVNDFQKGDIAEGYSVSREKKESFPLTVTSAQKNPTAFYLCASSIVGVGTDTQYFGPGTRLTVL.

The table lists this clone with a few counts. The chain joins TRBV30 to TRBJ1-5; 8 positions match TRBD1. Germline V gives CDR1 GTSNPN, CDR2 SVGIG (reference sequence). V gave up 1 base and J gave up 7 bases; unmatched junction bases: 9. The CDR3 is made up of 15 amino acids. The CDR3 loop is CAWSAGQGSRQPQHF. CDR3 DNA sequence: TGTGCCTGGAGTGCCGGACAGGGATCCAGACAGCCCCAGCATTTT.

The chain combines TRBV24-1 with TRBJ1-5, with 11 bases matching TRBD1. V lost 3 bases and J lost 1; bases outside the gene matches: 1. Per the germline V gene, CDR1 is KGHDR and CDR2 is SFDVKD. The CDR3 has 16 residues. In DNA, the CDR3 is TGTGCCACCAGTGATGGGGACAGGGGGAGCAATCAGCCCCAGCATTTT. It codes for CATSDGDRGSNQPQHF.

The chain is built from TRBV10-3 and TRBJ1-2; D is unresolved. The germline CDR1 and CDR2 sequences are ENHRY and SYGVKD. The CDR3 is made up of 14 amino acids. The V gene lost 10 bases and the J gene lost 7 bases, with 22 bases spanning the gap. CDR3 nucleotide sequence: TGTGCCACCGACTCCCCCTTCGGGAATCGTGGCTACACCTTC. Translating it yields CATDSPFGNRGYTF.

Here the CDR3 DNA reads TGTGCCAGCAGTTACGAGACAGGTGGCCAGTACTTC. Translation gives CASSYETGGQYF. The chain has TRBV12-3 or TRBV12-4 and TRBJ2-5; TRBD1 might be the D (6 bases). The V end was cut by 4 bases, the J end by 10 bases, with 13 bases between. The CDR3 covers 12 residues.